This TCR beta chain was recovered during a study of cytomegalovirus exposure and HLA in healthy donors (dated by TCRdb to about 2017). Context from the whole study: According to a later analysis, the approximately 120 validation repertoires were produced on the same platform as the approximately 690 repertoires of the first cohort. The study aimed to test whether cataloging public T cell receptors could reveal signatures of past pathogen exposure. A separate validation cohort of about 110 different subjects was used in addition to the approximately 670-subject first cohort. High-throughput TCR immunosequencing, statistical association of individual TCRs with disease status, and machine learning were combined to predict cytomegalovirus infection status. What the authors observed across the whole study: The study gave a list of over 150 TCR beta chains associated with cytomegalovirus. A later analysis had no HLA typing for the validation cohort, so co-occurrence there was scored across all 130 or so repertoires. It was suggested by the authors that the approach could potentially be generalized to other disease states and immunological phenotypes. Most TCR sequences were seen in very few donors, while some public TCRs were found in many individuals. In vitro tests confirmed that three of the cytomegalovirus-associated TCR beta chains recognize cytomegalovirus antigens. The classifier was reported to diagnose cytomegalovirus status with high specificity and sensitivity in both the original and validation cohorts. Subsequent analysis determined that TCRs grouped into clusters in the first cohort also showed a tendency toward co-occurrence across the 130 or so validation repertoires, and approximately 94% of cluster scores exceeded 0.

The donors belonged to the validation cohort of 90 to 150 subjects, which was separate from the 666-subject first cohort. Library construction relied on the immunoSEQ multiplex PCR assay. Per the source publication's procedure: A statistical classification framework was built to diagnose cytomegalovirus status from the catalog of TCR beta chain sequences. Imported from immuneACCESS, the table was reduced by TCRdb to in-frame sequences with V and J called. These copies leave out some clones; in studies compared against another copy, an unresolved V gene accounts for under half, and the cause of the remainder is not known. The V and J calls and clone size are taken from that table; D and trimming were inferred from the DNA. A total of 300,000 to 450,000 clones appear in this sample, roughly 89% of them only once. Clones ranked in the top ten supply around 0.8% of the sample. V drops 8 bases and J drops 5 bases, leaving 10 bases in between. CDR1 is given as MNHEY and CDR2 as SMNVEV, both from the germline V gene (reference sequence). The CDR3, cysteine through phenylalanine, is 12 amino acids long. Only CDR3 DNA remains: 36 bases, in frame from the first base.

Details on this clone: Its target antigen remains unknown. Qualities for individual bases were not recorded, and no much larger clone is one base off.

The receptor's source is a woman in her late teens or twenties in good health and CMV-seronegative. The sample taken for sequencing was PBMCs. In this chain, TRBV27 is recombined with TRBJ1-5, with an unclear D gene assignment. CDR3 protein: CASSPGDQPQHF. Read as DNA, the sequence is TGTGCCAGCTCCCCCGGGGATCAGCCCCAGCATTTT.